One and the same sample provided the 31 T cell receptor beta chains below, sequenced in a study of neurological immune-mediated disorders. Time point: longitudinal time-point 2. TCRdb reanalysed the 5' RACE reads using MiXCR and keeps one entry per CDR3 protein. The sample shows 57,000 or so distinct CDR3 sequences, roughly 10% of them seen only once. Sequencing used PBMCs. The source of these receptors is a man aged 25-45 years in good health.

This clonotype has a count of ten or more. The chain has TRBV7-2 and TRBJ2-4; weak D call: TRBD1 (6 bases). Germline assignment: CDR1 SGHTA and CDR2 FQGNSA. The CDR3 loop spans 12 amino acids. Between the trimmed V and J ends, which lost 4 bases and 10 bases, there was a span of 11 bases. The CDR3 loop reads CASSSTGLIQYF. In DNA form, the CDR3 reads TGTGCCAGCAGCTCCACAGGGTTAATTCAGTACTTC.

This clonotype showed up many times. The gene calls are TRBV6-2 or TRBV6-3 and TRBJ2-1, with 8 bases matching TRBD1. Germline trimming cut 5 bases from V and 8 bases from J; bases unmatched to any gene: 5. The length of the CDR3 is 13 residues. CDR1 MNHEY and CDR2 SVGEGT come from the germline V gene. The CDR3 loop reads CASSRQGSDEQFF. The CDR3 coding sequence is TGTGCCAGCAGTAGACAGGGGTCCGATGAGCAGTTCTTC.

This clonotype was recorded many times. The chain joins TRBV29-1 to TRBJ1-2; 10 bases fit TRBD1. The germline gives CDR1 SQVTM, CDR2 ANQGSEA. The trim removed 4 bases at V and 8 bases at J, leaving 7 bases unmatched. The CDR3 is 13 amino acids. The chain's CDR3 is CSVGQGAASGYTF. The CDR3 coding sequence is TGCAGCGTTGGACAGGGGGCAGCTTCGGGCTACACCTTC.

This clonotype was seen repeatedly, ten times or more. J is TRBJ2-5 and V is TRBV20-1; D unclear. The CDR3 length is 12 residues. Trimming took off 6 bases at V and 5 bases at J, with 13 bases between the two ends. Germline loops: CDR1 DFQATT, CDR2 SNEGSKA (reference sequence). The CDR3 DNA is TGCAGTGCCCCCGCTATCGACGAGACCCAGTACTTC. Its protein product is CSAPAIDETQYF.

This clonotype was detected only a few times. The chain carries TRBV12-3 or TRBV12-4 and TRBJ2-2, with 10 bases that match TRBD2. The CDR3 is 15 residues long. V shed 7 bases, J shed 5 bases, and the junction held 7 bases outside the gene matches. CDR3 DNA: TGTGCCAGCACTCCGAGCGGGAGGGGGACCGGGGAGCTGTTTTTT. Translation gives CASTPSGRGTGELFF.

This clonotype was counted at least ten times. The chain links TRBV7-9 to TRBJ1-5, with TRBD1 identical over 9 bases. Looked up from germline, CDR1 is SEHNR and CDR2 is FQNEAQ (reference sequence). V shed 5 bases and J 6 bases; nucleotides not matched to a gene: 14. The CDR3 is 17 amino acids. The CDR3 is CASSPTPQGAIGQPQHF. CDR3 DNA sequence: TGTGCCAGCAGCCCGACCCCACAGGGGGCGATAGGTCAGCCCCAGCATTTT.

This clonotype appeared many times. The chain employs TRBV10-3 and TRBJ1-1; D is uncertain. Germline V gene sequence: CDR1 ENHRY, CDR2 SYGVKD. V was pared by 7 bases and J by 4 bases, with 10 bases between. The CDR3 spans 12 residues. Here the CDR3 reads CAITGMGTEAFF. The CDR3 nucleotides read TGTGCCATCACGGGTATGGGCACTGAAGCTTTCTTT.

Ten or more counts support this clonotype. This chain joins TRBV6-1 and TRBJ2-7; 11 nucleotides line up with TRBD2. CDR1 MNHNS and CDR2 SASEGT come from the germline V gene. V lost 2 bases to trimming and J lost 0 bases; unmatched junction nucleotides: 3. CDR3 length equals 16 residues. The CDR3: CASSEKTSGVSYEQYF. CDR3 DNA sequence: TGTGCCAGCAGTGAAAAGACTAGCGGGGTCTCCTACGAGCAGTACTTC.

The CDR3 coding sequence is TGCAGTGCTCCGGGACTAGCGGGAGCGGAATACAATGAGCAGTTCTTC. Translating gives CSAPGLAGAEYNEQFF. The chain carries TRBV20-1 and TRBJ2-1; 14 bases are a match to TRBD2. Germline V gives CDR1 DFQATT, CDR2 SNEGSKA (reference sequence). There are 16 residues in the CDR3. Unmatched junction bases numbered 7, after V lost 5 bases and J lost 4 bases.

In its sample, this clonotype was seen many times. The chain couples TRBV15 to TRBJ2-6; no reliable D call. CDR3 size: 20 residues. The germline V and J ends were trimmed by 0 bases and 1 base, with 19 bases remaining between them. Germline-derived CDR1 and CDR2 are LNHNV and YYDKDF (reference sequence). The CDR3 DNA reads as TGTGCCACCAGCAGAGATGTCAGGCCGTTATTCGGTTCTGGGGCCAACGTCCTGACTTTC. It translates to CATSRDVRPLFGSGANVLTF.

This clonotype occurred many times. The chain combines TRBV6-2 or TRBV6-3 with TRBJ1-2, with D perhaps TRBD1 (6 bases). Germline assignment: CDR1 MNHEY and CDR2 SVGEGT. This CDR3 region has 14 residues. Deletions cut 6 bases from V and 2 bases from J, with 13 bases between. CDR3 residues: CASSRTTGNYGYTF. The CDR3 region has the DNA TGTGCCAGCAGCCGCACCACAGGGAACTATGGCTACACCTTC.

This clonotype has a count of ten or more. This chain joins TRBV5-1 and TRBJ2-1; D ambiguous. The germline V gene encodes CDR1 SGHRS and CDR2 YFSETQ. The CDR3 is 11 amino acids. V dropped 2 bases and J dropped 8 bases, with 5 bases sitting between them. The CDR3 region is CASSFIDEQFF. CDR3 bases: TGCGCCAGCAGCTTTATTGATGAGCAGTTCTTC.

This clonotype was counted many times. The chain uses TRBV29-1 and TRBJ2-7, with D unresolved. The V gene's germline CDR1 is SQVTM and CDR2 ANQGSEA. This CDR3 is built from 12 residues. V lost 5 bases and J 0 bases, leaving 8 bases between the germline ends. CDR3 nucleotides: TGCAGCGTTACCGAAACCTCCTACGAGCAGTACTTC. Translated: CSVTETSYEQYF.

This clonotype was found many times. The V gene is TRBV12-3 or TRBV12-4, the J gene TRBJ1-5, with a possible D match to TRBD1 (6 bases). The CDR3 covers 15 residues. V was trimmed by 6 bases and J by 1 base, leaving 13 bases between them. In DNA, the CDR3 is TGTGCCAGCAGAGCCCCAGGGGAGAGCAATCAGCCCCAGCATTTT. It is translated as CASRAPGESNQPQHF.

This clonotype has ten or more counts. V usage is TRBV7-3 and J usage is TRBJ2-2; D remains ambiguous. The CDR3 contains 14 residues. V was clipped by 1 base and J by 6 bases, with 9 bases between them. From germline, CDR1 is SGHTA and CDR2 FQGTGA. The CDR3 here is CASSLRAGSGELFF. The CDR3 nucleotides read TGTGCCAGCAGCTTAAGGGCCGGCTCCGGGGAGCTGTTTTTT. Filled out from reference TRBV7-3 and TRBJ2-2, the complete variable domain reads GAGVSQTPSNKVTEKGKYVELRCDPISGHTALYWYRQSLGQGPEFLIYFQGTGAADDSGLPNDRFFAVRPEGSVSTLKIQRTERGDSAVYLCASSLRAGSGELFFGEGSRLTVL.

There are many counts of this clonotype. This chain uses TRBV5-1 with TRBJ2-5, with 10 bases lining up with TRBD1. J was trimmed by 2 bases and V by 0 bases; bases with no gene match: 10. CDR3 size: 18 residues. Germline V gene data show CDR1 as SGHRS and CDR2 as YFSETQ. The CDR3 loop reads CASSLGSIDRGQQETQYF. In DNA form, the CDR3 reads TGCGCCAGCAGCTTGGGGTCGATCGACAGGGGGCAACAAGAGACCCAGTACTTC.

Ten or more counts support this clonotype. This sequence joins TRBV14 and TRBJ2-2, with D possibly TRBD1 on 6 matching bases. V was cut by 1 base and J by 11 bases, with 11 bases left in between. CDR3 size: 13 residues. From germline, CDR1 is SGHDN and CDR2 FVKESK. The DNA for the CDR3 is TGTGCCAGCAGCCAAGGTCCCAGGGGCGAGCTGTTTTTT. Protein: CASSQGPRGELFF. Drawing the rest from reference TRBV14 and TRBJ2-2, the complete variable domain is EAGVTQFPSHSVIEKGQTVTLRCDPISGHDNLYWYRRVMGKEIKFLLHFVKESKQDESGMPNNRFLAERTGGTYSTLKVQPAELEDSGVYFCASSQGPRGELFFGEGSRLTVL.

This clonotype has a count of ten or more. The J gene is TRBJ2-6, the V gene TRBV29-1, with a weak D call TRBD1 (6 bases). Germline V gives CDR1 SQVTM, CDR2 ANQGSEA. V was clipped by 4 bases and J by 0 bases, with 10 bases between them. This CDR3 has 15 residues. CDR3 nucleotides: TGCAGCGTTGCAGGGGCCCGCTCTGGGGCCAACGTCCTGACTTTC. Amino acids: CSVAGARSGANVLTF.

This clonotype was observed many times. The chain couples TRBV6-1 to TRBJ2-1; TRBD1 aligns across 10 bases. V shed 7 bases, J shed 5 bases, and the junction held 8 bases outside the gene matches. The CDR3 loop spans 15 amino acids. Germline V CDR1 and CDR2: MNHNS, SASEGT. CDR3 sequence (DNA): TGTGCCAGCAACCGAGACAGGGGGCTTCACAATGAGCAGTTCTTC. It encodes CASNRDRGLHNEQFF.

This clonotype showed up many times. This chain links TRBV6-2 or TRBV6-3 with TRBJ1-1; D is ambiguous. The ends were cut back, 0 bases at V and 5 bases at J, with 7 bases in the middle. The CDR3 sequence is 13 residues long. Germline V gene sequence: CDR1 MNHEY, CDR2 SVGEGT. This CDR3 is CASSYSLGTEAFF. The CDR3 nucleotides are TGTGCCAGCAGTTACTCCCTCGGGACTGAAGCTTTCTTT.

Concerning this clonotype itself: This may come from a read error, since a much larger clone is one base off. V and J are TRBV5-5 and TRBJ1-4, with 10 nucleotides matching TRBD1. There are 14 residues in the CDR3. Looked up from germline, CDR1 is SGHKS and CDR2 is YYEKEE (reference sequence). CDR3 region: CDSSRQGASEKLFF. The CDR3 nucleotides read TGTGACAGCAGTCGACAGGGGGCAAGCGAAAAACTGTTTTTT.

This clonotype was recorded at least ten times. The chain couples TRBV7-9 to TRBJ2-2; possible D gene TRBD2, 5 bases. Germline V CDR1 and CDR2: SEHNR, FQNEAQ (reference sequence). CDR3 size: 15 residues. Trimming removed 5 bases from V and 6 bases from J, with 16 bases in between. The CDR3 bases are TGTGCCAGCAGCCGCACTAGTTTGGAGGCCGGGGAGCTGTTTTTT. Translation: CASSRTSLEAGELFF. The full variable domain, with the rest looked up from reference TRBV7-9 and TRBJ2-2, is DTGVSQNPRHKITKRGQNVTFRCDPISEHNRLYWYRQTLGQGPEFLTYFQNEAQLEKSRLLSDRFSAERPKGSFSTLEIQRTEQGDSAMYLCASSRTSLEAGELFFGEGSRLTVL.

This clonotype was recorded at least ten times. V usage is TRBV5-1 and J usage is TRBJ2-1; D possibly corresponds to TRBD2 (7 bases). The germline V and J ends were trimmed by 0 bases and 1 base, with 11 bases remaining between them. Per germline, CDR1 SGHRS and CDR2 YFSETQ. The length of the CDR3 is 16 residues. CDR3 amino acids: CASSLGRGPSYNEQFF. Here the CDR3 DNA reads TGCGCCAGCAGCTTGGGGCGGGGGCCATCCTACAATGAGCAGTTCTTC.

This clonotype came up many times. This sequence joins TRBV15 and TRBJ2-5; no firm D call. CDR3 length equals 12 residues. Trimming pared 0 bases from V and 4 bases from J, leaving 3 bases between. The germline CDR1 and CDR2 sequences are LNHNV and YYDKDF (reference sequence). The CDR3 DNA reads TGTGCCACCAGCAGAGATATAGAGACCCAGTACTTC. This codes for CATSRDIETQYF.

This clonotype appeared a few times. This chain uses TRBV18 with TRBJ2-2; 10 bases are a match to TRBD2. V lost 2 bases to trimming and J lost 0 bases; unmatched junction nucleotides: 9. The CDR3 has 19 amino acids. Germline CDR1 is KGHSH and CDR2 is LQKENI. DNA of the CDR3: TGTGCCAGCTCACCAAGACTAGCGGGCCTGTCCGCGAACACCGGGGAGCTGTTTTTT. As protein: CASSPRLAGLSANTGELFF.

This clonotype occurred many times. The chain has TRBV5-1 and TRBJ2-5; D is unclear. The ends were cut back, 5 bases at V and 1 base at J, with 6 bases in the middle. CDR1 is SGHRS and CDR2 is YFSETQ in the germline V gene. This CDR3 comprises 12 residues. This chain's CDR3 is CASSETQETQYF. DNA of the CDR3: TGCGCCAGCAGTGAAACCCAAGAGACCCAGTACTTC.

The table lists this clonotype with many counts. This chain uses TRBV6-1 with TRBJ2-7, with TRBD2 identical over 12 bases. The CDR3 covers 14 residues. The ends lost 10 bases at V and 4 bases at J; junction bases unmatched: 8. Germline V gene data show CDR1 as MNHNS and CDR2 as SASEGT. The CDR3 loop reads CATRGTSGPYEQYF. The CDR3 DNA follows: TGTGCCACCCGAGGGACTAGCGGGCCGTACGAGCAGTACTTC.

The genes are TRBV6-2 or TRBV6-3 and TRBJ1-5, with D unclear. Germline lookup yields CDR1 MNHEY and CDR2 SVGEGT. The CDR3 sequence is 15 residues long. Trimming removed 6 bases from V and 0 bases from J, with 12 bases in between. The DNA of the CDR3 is TGTGCCAGCAGATTTATCACGGCTAGCAATCAGCCCCAGCATTTT. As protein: CASRFITASNQPQHF.

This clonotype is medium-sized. In DNA, the CDR3 is TGTGCCAGCAGCCTGGGACAGGGGCTCATAACTAGCGGGCATCCCTCCTACGAGCAGTACTTC. Its protein is CASSLGQGLITSGHPSYEQYF. The chain couples TRBV5-6 to TRBJ2-7; D is perhaps TRBD1 (10 bases). Germline loops: CDR1 SGHDT, CDR2 YYEEEE. V was pared by 4 bases and J by 0 bases, with 32 bases between. The CDR3 is 21 amino acids.

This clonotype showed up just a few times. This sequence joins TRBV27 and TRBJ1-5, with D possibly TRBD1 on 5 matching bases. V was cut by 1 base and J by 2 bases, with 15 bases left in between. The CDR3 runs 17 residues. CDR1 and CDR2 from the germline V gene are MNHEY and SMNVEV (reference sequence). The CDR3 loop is CASSLFSGQEGNQPQHF. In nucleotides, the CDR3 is TGTGCCAGCAGTTTATTCTCGGGGCAGGAGGGCAATCAGCCCCAGCATTTT.

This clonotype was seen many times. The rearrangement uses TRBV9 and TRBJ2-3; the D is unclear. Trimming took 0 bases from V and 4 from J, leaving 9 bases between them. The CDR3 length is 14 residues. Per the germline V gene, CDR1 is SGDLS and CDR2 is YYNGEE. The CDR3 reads CASSVVVRPDTQYF. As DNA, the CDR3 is TGTGCCAGCAGCGTAGTGGTCCGGCCAGATACGCAGTATTTT.